The clone carrying this T cell receptor beta chain came up a few times. The antigen remains unidentified. The CDR3 extends over 19 amino acids. Trimming removed 1 base from V and 6 bases from J; junction bases left unmatched: 13. Looked up from germline, CDR1 is SEHNR and CDR2 is FQNEAQ (reference sequence). Prepared TCR beta cDNA libraries contained unique molecular identifiers. The authors obtained about 520,000 cDNA molecules from around 1 to 9.1 million T cells. In TCRdb, the PCR reads were re-called with MiXCR into one record per CDR3 protein. Of around 260,000 distinct CDR3 sequences in the sample, 36% were seen once. The data originate from a study of post-analysis software for immune sequencing data. Study-level information: Some patients lacked subtype; others had relapsing-remitting, secondary progressive or progressive-relapsing disease.

Whole-study findings and limits: Patients with multiple sclerosis recorded significantly lower normalized Chao1 diversity than controls, the study found. Pronounced co-clustering by F measure was evident among identically batched samples. Comparison of patients with controls showed five TRBV segments more frequent in patients, TRBV5-6, TRBV5-1 and TRBV20-1 among them.

The V gene is TRBV7-9, the J gene TRBJ1-6; 9 bases are a match to TRBD1. This TCR came from a girl between 10 and 17 years old with multiple sclerosis. The sample was blood. CDR3: CASSLEAADRGPFNSPLHF. The CDR3 nucleotides are TGTGCCAGCAGCTTAGAGGCGGCGGACAGGGGTCCGTTTAATTCACCCCTCCACTTT.